Following are 31 T cell receptor beta chains from one sample sequenced in a study of CD8 T cells in ankylosing spondylitis. TCRdb re-derived calls from the 5' RACE reads in MiXCR, one entry per CDR3 protein. The repertoire includes 30,000 to 45,000 distinct CDR3 sequences, less than 4% of them detected once, and 2.5% to 3% sits in the top ten. Specimen: blood, either unsorted or a sorted T cell fraction (not recorded which). Source of these receptors: a male donor with ankylosing spondylitis or in good health (not recorded which).

This clonotype occurred many times. J is TRBJ2-5 and V is TRBV9, with 14 bases aligning to TRBD2. Germline CDR1 is SGDLS and CDR2 is YYNGEE. V lost 0 bases, J lost 0 bases, and 13 bases stayed unmatched. The CDR3 runs 21 residues. The CDR3 loop is CASSVGLVGTSGGQYQETQYF. The CDR3 DNA is TGTGCCAGCAGCGTAGGACTTGTGGGGACTAGCGGGGGCCAGTACCAAGAGACCCAGTACTTC.

This clonotype occurred many times. This rearrangement joins TRBV9 to TRBJ2-2, with D perhaps TRBD1 (5 bases). V was trimmed by 5 bases and J by 4 bases, leaving 18 bases between them. The germline V gene has CDR1 SGDLS and CDR2 YYNGEE. The CDR3 has 16 residues. CDR3 DNA sequence: TGTGCCAGCAGGCCCCATCCGACAGAGACCACCGGGGAGCTGTTTTTT. It yields the protein CASRPHPTETTGELFF.

This clonotype has a count of ten or more. The chain combines TRBV9 with TRBJ1-6, with 9 bases matching TRBD1. V lost 0 bases, J lost 10 bases, and 5 bases stayed unmatched. Germline CDR1 SGDLS, CDR2 YYNGEE. The CDR3 consists of 15 residues. CDR3 DNA: TGTGCCAGCAGCGTAGGGGGACAGGGAACCTCACCCCTCCACTTT. Residues: CASSVGGQGTSPLHF.

The gene calls are TRBV9 and TRBJ2-3, with 8 bases aligning to TRBD2. The germline gives CDR1 SGDLS, CDR2 YYNGEE. Trimming cost V 4 bases and J 0 bases; bases outside gene matches: 1. The CDR3 is 14 residues long. The CDR3 loop is CASSSGGSTDTQYF. CDR3 nucleotide sequence: TGTGCCAGCAGCTCGGGGGGGAGCACAGATACGCAGTATTTT.

The sample holds many counts of this clonotype. The chain joins TRBV9 to TRBJ2-3, with D hard to call. V was pared by 0 bases and J by 4 bases, with 9 bases between. The CDR3 is 14 residues long. The germline V gene encodes CDR1 SGDLS and CDR2 YYNGEE. CDR3 nucleotide sequence: TGTGCCAGCAGCGTAGATTGGGGTCCAGATACGCAGTATTTT. This codes for CASSVDWGPDTQYF.

By proportion, this clonotype is medium-sized. V gene TRBV9 combines with J gene TRBJ2-5, with no clear D. Germline CDR1 and CDR2: SGDLS and YYNGEE. There are 13 residues in the CDR3. V shed 10 bases and J shed 5 bases, with 18 bases lying between them. This CDR3 reads CASSSLVQETQYF. The DNA of the CDR3 is TGTGCCTCCTCGTCCCTAGTGCAGGAGACCCAGTACTTC.

The sample holds many counts of this clonotype. The chain is built from TRBV9 and TRBJ2-3, with 8 bases lining up with TRBD2. Germline values: CDR1 SGDLS, CDR2 YYNGEE. The CDR3 spans 17 residues. After removal of 3 bases from V and 5 bases from J, the junction contained 14 bases not matched to a gene. CDR3 DNA sequence: TGTGCCAGCAGCGAGGGGGGACTAGGCGGAGGGGGAGATACGCAGTATTTT. Protein sequence: CASSEGGLGGGGDTQYF.

This clonotype was recorded many times. The V gene is TRBV9, the J gene TRBJ1-1, with D unclear. The CDR3 covers 14 residues. CDR1 is SGDLS and CDR2 is YYNGEE in the germline V gene. Trimming removed 3 bases from V and 0 bases from J, with 9 bases in between. CDR3 sequence: CASSAPAVNTEAFF. The CDR3 nucleotides are TGTGCCAGCAGCGCCCCGGCAGTGAACACTGAAGCTTTCTTT.

This clonotype was detected ten times or more. This chain connects TRBV9 to TRBJ2-1, with 7 nucleotides matching TRBD1. Trimming took 4 bases from V and 6 from J; bases not matched to a gene: 7. The germline V gene encodes CDR1 SGDLS and CDR2 YYNGEE. The CDR3 totals 14 residues. DNA of the CDR3: TGTGCCAGCAGCACAGACAGGGTCCGCAATGAGCAGTTCTTC. Amino acid sequence: CASSTDRVRNEQFF.

This clonotype was seen repeatedly, ten times or more. The rearrangement joins TRBV9 to TRBJ2-1; D unclear. The CDR3 extends over 13 amino acids. Trimming took off 0 bases at V and 5 bases at J, with 6 bases between the two ends. Germline CDR1 and CDR2: SGDLS and YYNGEE. CDR3 DNA sequence: TGTGCCAGCAGCGTAGGCAACCACAATGAGCAGTTCTTC. Protein: CASSVGNHNEQFF.

This clonotype has ten or more counts. The rearrangement joins TRBV28 to TRBJ2-3; TRBD2 might be the D (5 bases). The V gene lost 11 bases and the J gene lost 1 base, with 16 bases spanning the gap. The CDR3 is 14 residues long. Germline values: CDR1 MDHEN, CDR2 SYDVKM. The CDR3 spells CASARGTRTDTQYF. The CDR3 DNA sequence: TGTGCCTCCGCTCGGGGAACCCGCACAGATACGCAGTATTTT.

This clonotype was detected ten times or more. The V gene is TRBV9, the J gene TRBJ1-4; possible D gene TRBD1, 5 bases. Trimming stripped 3 bases from V and 5 bases from J, with 14 bases between. Germline CDR1 reads SGDLS; CDR2 reads YYNGEE. CDR3 length: 15 amino acids. In DNA, the CDR3 is TGTGCCAGCAGCGGGGGGACGGTAGAAAATGAAAAACTGTTTTTT. Residues: CASSGGTVENEKLFF.

This clonotype was observed at least ten times. The V call is TRBV9, the J call TRBJ1-1; weak D call: TRBD1 (5 bases). The CDR3 is made up of 15 amino acids. Trimming removed 0 bases at V and 1 base at J, with 10 bases between. From germline, CDR1 is SGDLS and CDR2 YYNGEE. The CDR3 DNA reads TGTGCCAGCAGCGTAGGACAGCGTCAGAACACTGAAGCTTTCTTT. This sequence encodes CASSVGQRQNTEAFF.

This clonotype was picked up many times. This sequence joins TRBV9 and TRBJ2-3; a weak D match, TRBD2 (6 bases). With 4 bases removed from V and 5 bases from J, the gap between germline ends came to 14 bases. The CDR3 loop spans 14 amino acids. Germline lookup yields CDR1 SGDLS and CDR2 YYNGEE. The CDR3 here is CASSPRVGGDTQYF. The CDR3 nucleotides read TGTGCCAGCAGCCCTCGAGTGGGGGGAGATACGCAGTATTTT.

By share of the sample, this clonotype is medium-sized (0.01 to 0.1%). The chain uses TRBV9 and TRBJ2-3; D not certain. V lost 0 bases to trimming and J lost 3 bases, with 14 bases between them. The CDR3 loop spans 16 amino acids. Germline assignment: CDR1 SGDLS and CDR2 YYNGEE. CDR3 bases: TGTGCCAGCAGCGTAGCCGCATTAATTATGACAGATACGCAGTATTTT. Translated: CASSVAALIMTDTQYF.

This clonotype has only a few counts. The V gene is TRBV9, the J gene TRBJ2-5; TRBD1 matches at 10 bases. The trim removed 0 bases at V and 4 bases at J, leaving 6 bases unmatched. The CDR3 runs 16 residues. The germline CDR1 and CDR2 sequences are SGDLS and YYNGEE. CDR3 amino acids: CASSVDPGQGRETQYF. As DNA, the CDR3 is TGTGCCAGCAGCGTAGATCCGGGACAGGGGCGAGAGACCCAGTACTTC.

In regard to this clonotype: A much larger clone lies a single base off, so this may be a read error. The V call is TRBV9, the J call TRBJ2-6; weak D call: TRBD1 (5 bases). V shed 4 bases and J shed 0 bases, with 17 bases lying between them. CDR1 is SGDLS, CDR2 YYNGEE, per germline. The CDR3 consists of 18 residues. The CDR3 here is CASSFPRVHYSGANVLTF. CDR3 nucleotide sequence: TGTGCCAGCAGCTTTCCCAGGGTTCATTACTCTGGGGCCAACGTCCTGACTTTC.

This clonotype was counted at least ten times. The chain employs TRBV9 and TRBJ1-2; TRBD1 aligns across 9 bases. J lost 2 bases, V lost 4 bases, and 6 bases had no gene match. CDR3 size: 15 residues. Germline CDR1 SGDLS, CDR2 YYNGEE. This CDR3 is CASSREDRGNYGYTF. The CDR3 nucleotides read TGTGCCAGCAGCAGAGAGGACAGGGGCAACTATGGCTACACCTTC. The entire variable domain, with the rest obtained from reference TRBV9 and TRBJ1-2, is as follows: DSGVTQTPKHLITATGQRVTLRCSPRSGDLSVYWYQQSLDQGLQFLIQYYNGEERAKGNILERFSAQQFPDLHSELNLSSLELGDSALYFCASSREDRGNYGYTFGSGTRLTVV.

This clonotype was counted only a few times. The chain combines TRBV9 with TRBJ2-4, with TRBD2 matching over 11 bases. Germline CDR1 is SGDLS and CDR2 is YYNGEE. The trim removed 0 bases at V and 5 bases at J, leaving 1 base unmatched. The CDR3 has 15 residues. The CDR3 is CASSVAGLAENIQYF. The CDR3 DNA is TGTGCCAGCAGCGTAGCGGGACTAGCGGAAAACATTCAGTACTTC. Full variable domain (outside the CDR3, taken from reference TRBV9 and TRBJ2-4): DSGVTQTPKHLITATGQRVTLRCSPRSGDLSVYWYQQSLDQGLQFLIQYYNGEERAKGNILERFSAQQFPDLHSELNLSSLELGDSALYFCASSVAGLAENIQYFGAGTRLSVL.

This clonotype was seen ten or more times. This chain links TRBV9 with TRBJ1-4; 10 nucleotides line up with TRBD1. Germline-derived CDR1 and CDR2 are SGDLS and YYNGEE. The CDR3 runs 15 residues. J lost 4 bases, V lost 3 bases, and 3 bases had no gene match. The DNA of the CDR3 is TGTGCCAGCAGCGCTGGACAGGGGGTTAATGAAAAACTGTTTTTT. Its translation: CASSAGQGVNEKLFF.

This clonotype has at least ten counts. This rearrangement joins TRBV9 to TRBJ1-6; D possibly corresponds to TRBD1 (5 bases). Trimming removed 5 bases at V and 7 bases at J, with 10 bases between. CDR1 is SGDLS, CDR2 YYNGEE, per germline. This CDR3 is built from 13 residues. For the CDR3, the DNA is TGTGCCAGCAGATCGGGGGGGAATTCACCCCTCCACTTT. Its protein product is CASRSGGNSPLHF.

There are many counts of this clonotype. This chain joins TRBV9 and TRBJ2-1; tentatively, D is TRBD1 or TRBD2 (5 bases each). The germline V gene has CDR1 SGDLS and CDR2 YYNGEE. The V end lost 4 bases, the J end lost 11 bases, and 13 bases lay between the germline ends. The CDR3 length is 12 residues. Here the CDR3 reads CASSRDVGKQFF. As DNA, the CDR3 is TGTGCCAGCAGCCGGGACGTGGGAAAGCAGTTCTTC.

This clonotype occurred many times. The chain carries TRBV9 and TRBJ2-3; a possible D gene is TRBD1 (7 bases). The V end was cut by 0 bases, the J end by 3 bases, with 11 bases between. The CDR3 is 15 residues long. CDR1 and CDR2 (germline): SGDLS, YYNGEE. The CDR3 protein is CASSVEPGGTDTQYF. CDR3 bases: TGTGCCAGCAGCGTAGAACCAGGGGGGACAGATACGCAGTATTTT.

In this sample, this clonotype turned up many times. This sequence joins TRBV9 and TRBJ2-2; perhaps TRBD2 as D (5 bases). The germline V gene has CDR1 SGDLS and CDR2 YYNGEE. This CDR3 contains 16 residues. With 3 bases removed from V and 4 bases from J, the gap between germline ends came to 16 bases. The CDR3 DNA reads as TGTGCCAGCAGCGCGTCCCTAGGACTGTTCACCGGGGAGCTGTTTTTT. Its translation: CASSASLGLFTGELFF. Complete variable domain (other parts from reference TRBV9 and TRBJ2-2): DSGVTQTPKHLITATGQRVTLRCSPRSGDLSVYWYQQSLDQGLQFLIQYYNGEERAKGNILERFSAQQFPDLHSELNLSSLELGDSALYFCASSASLGLFTGELFFGEGSRLTVL.

The table lists this clonotype with many counts. The rearrangement joins TRBV9 to TRBJ2-5; 11 nucleotides align to TRBD2. Germline values: CDR1 SGDLS, CDR2 YYNGEE. V lost 0 bases, J lost 1 base, and 5 bases stayed unmatched. The CDR3 has 17 amino acids. The CDR3 bases are TGTGCCAGCAGCGTAGATGCTAGCGGGGGGATCCAAGAGACCCAGTACTTC. Amino acids: CASSVDASGGIQETQYF.

This clonotype was seen many times. The chain uses TRBV9 and TRBJ1-2, with D unresolved. This CDR3 is built from 10 residues. With 4 bases removed from V and 6 bases from J, the gap between germline ends came to 4 bases. Germline loops: CDR1 SGDLS, CDR2 YYNGEE. The chain's CDR3 is CASSSNGYTF. The CDR3 coding sequence is TGTGCCAGCAGCAGCAATGGCTACACCTTC.

This clonotype was seen ten or more times. This chain connects TRBV9 to TRBJ2-2; D is undetermined. The CDR3 extends over 12 amino acids. Trimming shortened V by 3 bases and J by 7 bases, and 7 bases separated the two germline ends. CDR1 SGDLS and CDR2 YYNGEE come from the germline V gene. CDR3 in DNA: TGTGCCAGCAGCGCCCTTGTCGGGGAGCTGTTTTTT. The encoded protein is CASSALVGELFF.

In its sample, this clonotype was seen many times. This chain joins TRBV9 and TRBJ1-4; D gene ambiguous. The CDR3 is 15 residues long. Germline CDR1 SGDLS, CDR2 YYNGEE. V lost 3 bases and J 5 bases, leaving 14 bases between the germline ends. The DNA for the CDR3 is TGTGCCAGCAGCGCCGCCGGACTGGGAAATGAAAAACTGTTTTTT. This translates into CASSAAGLGNEKLFF.

This clonotype was counted many times. The J gene is TRBJ1-5, the V gene TRBV9, with a possible D match to TRBD1 (5 bases). V was shortened by 0 bases and J by 2 bases, with 9 bases between the two germline ends. The CDR3 extends over 15 amino acids. The V gene's germline CDR1 is SGDLS and CDR2 YYNGEE. The DNA for the CDR3 is TGTGCCAGCAGCGTAGATCAGGGACGCAATCAGCCCCAGCATTTT. Its protein is CASSVDQGRNQPQHF.

This clonotype was recorded many times. The genes are TRBV9 and TRBJ2-3, with 14 bases fitting TRBD2. This CDR3 region has 16 residues. J lost 6 bases, V lost 3 bases, and 6 bases had no gene match. Germline V CDR1 and CDR2: SGDLS, YYNGEE. The CDR3 nucleotides read TGTGCCAGCAGCGGTCGACTAGCGGGGGGGCAGGATACGCAGTATTTT. It is translated as CASSGRLAGGQDTQYF.

In its sample, this clonotype was seen many times. The V and J genes are TRBV9 and TRBJ2-5; TRBD2 might be the D (7 bases). Germline CDR1 SGDLS, CDR2 YYNGEE. Trimming stripped 0 bases from V and 7 bases from J, with 19 bases between. The CDR3 has 16 residues. The CDR3 reads CASSVEVGGAAVTQYF. CDR3 in DNA: TGTGCCAGCAGCGTAGAGGTAGGGGGGGCAGCGGTGACCCAGTACTTC.